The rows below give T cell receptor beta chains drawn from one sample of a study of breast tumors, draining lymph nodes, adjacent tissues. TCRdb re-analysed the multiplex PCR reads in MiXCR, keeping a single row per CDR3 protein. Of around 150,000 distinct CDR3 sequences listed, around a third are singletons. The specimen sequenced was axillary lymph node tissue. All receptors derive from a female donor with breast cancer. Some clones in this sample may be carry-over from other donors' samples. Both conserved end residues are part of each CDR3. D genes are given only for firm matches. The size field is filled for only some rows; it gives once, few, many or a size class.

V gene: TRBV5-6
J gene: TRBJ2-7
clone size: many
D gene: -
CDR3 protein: CASSPRWGGPTSYEQYF
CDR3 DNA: TGTGCCAGCAGCCCCCGATGGGGGGGCCCCACCTCCTACGAGCAGTACTTC

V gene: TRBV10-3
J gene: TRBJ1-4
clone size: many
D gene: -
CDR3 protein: CAINRVSNEKLFF
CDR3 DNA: TGTGCCATCAATAGGGTAAGTAATGAAAAACTGTTTTTT

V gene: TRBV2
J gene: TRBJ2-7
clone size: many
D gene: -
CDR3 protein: CASSEIGGWNEQYF
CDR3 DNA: TGTGCCAGCAGTGAAATTGGGGGGTGGAACGAGCAGTACTTC

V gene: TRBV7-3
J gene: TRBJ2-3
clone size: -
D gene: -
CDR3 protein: CASSPFVGTDTQYF
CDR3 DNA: TGTGCCAGCAGCCCTTTTGTAGGCACAGATACGCAGTATTTT

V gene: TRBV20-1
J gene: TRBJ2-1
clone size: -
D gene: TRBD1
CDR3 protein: CSAQTGTGYNEQFF
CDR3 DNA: TGCAGTGCTCAAACCGGGACAGGATACAATGAGCAGTTCTTC

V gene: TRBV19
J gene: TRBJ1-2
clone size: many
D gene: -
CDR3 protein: CASNNRGEGDGYTF
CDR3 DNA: TGTGCCAGTAACAATCGAGGGGAAGGAGATGGCTACACCTTC

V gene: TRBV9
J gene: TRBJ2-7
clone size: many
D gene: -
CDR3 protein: CASSPSARIYEQYF
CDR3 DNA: TGTGCCAGCAGCCCCTCTGCCCGAATCTACGAGCAGTACTTC

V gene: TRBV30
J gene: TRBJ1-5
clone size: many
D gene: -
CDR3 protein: CAWSGGGNQPQHF
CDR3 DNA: TGTGCCTGGAGTGGGGGTGGCAATCAGCCCCAGCATTTT

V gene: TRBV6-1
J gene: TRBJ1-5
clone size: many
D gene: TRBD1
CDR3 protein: CASSEGRGRQPQHF
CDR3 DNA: TGTGCCAGCAGTGAAGGAAGGGGGCGACAGCCCCAGCATTTT

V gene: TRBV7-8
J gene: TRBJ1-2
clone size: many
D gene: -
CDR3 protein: CASAGGHPANYGYTF
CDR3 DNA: TGTGCCAGCGCCGGTGGACACCCGGCTAACTATGGCTACACCTTC

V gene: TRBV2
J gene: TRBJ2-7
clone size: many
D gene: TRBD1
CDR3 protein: CASSGDRIYEQYF
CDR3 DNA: TGTGCCAGCAGTGGGGACAGGATCTACGAGCAGTACTTC

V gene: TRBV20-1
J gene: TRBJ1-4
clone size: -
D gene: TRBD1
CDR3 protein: CSARDPQGMVKLFF
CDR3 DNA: TGCAGTGCTAGAGACCCACAGGGGATGGTGAAACTGTTTTTT